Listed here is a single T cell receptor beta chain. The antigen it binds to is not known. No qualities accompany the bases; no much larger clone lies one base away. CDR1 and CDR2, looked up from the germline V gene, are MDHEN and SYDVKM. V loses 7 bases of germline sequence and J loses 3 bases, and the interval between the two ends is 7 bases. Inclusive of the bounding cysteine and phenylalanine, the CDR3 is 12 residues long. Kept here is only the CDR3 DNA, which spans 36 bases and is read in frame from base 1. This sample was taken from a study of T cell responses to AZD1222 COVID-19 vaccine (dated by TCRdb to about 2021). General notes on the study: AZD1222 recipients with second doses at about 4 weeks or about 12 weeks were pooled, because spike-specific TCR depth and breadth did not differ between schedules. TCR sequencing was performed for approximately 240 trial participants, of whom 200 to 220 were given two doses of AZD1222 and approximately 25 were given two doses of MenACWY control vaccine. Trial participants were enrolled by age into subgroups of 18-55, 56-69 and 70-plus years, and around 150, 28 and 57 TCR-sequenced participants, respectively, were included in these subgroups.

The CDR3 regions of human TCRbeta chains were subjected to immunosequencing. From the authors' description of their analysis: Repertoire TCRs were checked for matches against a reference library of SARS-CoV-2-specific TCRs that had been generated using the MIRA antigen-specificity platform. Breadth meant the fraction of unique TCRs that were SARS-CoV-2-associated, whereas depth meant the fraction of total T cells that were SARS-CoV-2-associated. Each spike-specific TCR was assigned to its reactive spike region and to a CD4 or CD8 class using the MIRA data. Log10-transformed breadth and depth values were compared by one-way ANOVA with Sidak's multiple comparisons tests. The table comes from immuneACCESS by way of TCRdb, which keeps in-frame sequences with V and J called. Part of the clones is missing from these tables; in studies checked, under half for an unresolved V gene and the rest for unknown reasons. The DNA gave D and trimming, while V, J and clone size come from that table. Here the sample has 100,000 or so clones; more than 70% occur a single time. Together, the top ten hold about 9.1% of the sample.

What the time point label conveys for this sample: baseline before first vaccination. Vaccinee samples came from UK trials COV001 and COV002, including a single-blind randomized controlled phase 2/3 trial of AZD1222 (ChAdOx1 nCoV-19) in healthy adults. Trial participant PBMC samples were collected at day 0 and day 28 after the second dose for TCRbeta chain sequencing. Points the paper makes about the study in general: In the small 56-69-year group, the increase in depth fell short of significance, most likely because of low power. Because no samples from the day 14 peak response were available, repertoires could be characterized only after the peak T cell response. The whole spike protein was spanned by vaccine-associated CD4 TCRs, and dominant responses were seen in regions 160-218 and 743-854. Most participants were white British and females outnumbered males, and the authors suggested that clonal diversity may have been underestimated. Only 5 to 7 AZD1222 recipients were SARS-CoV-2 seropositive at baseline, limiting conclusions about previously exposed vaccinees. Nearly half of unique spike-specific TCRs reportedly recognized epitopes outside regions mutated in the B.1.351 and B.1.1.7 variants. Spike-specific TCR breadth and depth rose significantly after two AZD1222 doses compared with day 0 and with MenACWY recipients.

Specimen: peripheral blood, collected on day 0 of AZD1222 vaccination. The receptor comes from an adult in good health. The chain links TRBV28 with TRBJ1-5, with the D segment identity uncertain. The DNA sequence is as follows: TGTGCCAGCATGGCAGCCAATCAGCCCCAGCATTTT. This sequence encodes CASMAANQPQHF. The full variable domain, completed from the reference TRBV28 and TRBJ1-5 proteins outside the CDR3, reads DVKVTQSSRYLVKRTGEKVFLECVQDMDHENMFWYRQDPGLGLRLIYFSYDVKMKEKGDIPEGYSVSREKKERFSLILESASTNQTSMYLCASMAANQPQHFGDGTRLSIL.